The rows below give T cell receptor beta chains drawn from one sample of a study of blood T cell repertoires in COVID-19. Some clones are missing from TCRdb's copy, which holds only in-frame ones; the method was immunoSEQ multiplex PCR. The sample records about 130,000 clones, around 86% being singletons. The sequenced sample consisted of peripheral blood. The source is a man aged 40-49 years with active or convalescent COVID-19. CDR3s include the opening cysteine and the closing phenylalanine or tryptophan. Each record gives: J gene, V gene, CDR3 protein.

J: TRBJ1-1
V: TRBV18
CDR3: CASSPQQVNTEAFF

J: TRBJ1-4
V: TRBV30
CDR3: CAWSSSRGEKLFF

J: TRBJ2-1
V: TRBV27
CDR3: CASSPGTGGWDEQFF

J: TRBJ1-6
V: TRBV5-1
CDR3: CASSLDRHNSPLHF

J: TRBJ2-7
V: TRBV30
CDR3: CARSSGAGYEQYF

J: TRBJ1-5
V: TRBV20-1
CDR3: CSATDGQPQHF

J: TRBJ2-1
V: TRBV2
CDR3: CASSGRDSGYNEQFF

J: TRBJ2-7
V: TRBV7-2
CDR3: CASSLGLAFVYEQYF

J: TRBJ2-4
V: TRBV5-1
CDR3: CASSLAGSLRDIQYF

J: TRBJ2-3
V: TRBV24-1
CDR3: CATSEPDRPDTQYF

J: TRBJ1-5
V: TRBV19
CDR3: CASKEGGIGQPQHF

J: TRBJ1-6
V: TRBV30
CDR3: CAWSATANSPLHF

J: TRBJ1-6
V: TRBV7-9
CDR3: CASSKQKWDSPLHF

J: TRBJ2-6
V: TRBV4-2
CDR3: CASSQASLTSGGSGANVLTF

J: TRBJ1-1
V: TRBV2
CDR3: CGGTAGTEAFF

J: TRBJ1-1
V: TRBV14
CDR3: CASSPRQLNTEAFF

J: TRBJ2-5
V: TRBV7-9
CDR3: CASSLTRTGRQETQYF

J: TRBJ1-5
V: TRBV19
CDR3: CASSASRQGLNVNQPQHF

J: TRBJ2-7
V: TRBV4-1
CDR3: CASSPPPGQGITYEQYF

J: TRBJ2-7
V: TRBV2
CDR3: CASTRTGYEQYF

J: TRBJ2-5
V: TRBV7-2
CDR3: CASSRSQGKETQYF

J: TRBJ2-1
V: TRBV9
CDR3: CASSVVRGSSYNEQFF

J: TRBJ1-5
V: TRBV7-9
CDR3: CASSFDVVGGYQPQHF

J: TRBJ1-2
V: TRBV13
CDR3: CASSSPGQGMASGTF

J: TRBJ1-6
V: TRBV2
CDR3: CASADGVKSSPLHF